This T cell receptor beta chain was profiled in a study of CD8 T cells in Susac syndrome. With 5 bases removed from V and 8 bases from J, the gap between germline ends came to 24 bases. CDR1 is SGHVS, CDR2 FQNEAQ, per germline. The CDR3 length is 16 residues. TCR beta was sequenced from blood CD8+ and CD4+ T cells. cDNA came from around 0.54 to 1 ug RNA primed by random hexamers. Multiplex PCR with immunoSEQ amplified the TCR beta CDR3 across 54 Vbeta and 13 Jbeta. TCRdb redid the calling of the immunoSEQ multiplex PCR reads with MiXCR, one entry per CDR3 protein. This sample has hundreds of thousands of distinct CDR3 sequences, with 92% found just once.

This sequence was found in a human donor with multiple sclerosis. Sequencing was performed on CD8+ T cells from PBMCs. The V call is TRBV7-8, the J call TRBJ1-1; a weak D match, TRBD1 (5 bases). CDR3 DNA: TGTGCCAGCAGCGCCGACGAGGGACGGGCCCACGACGAAGCTTTCTTT. Amino acid sequence: CASSADEGRAHDEAFF.